This T cell receptor beta chain was identified in a study of siplizumab effects on memory and regulatory T cells. The data were produced by immunoSEQ multiplex PCR, yet TCRdb's version contains in-frame clones alone and is incomplete. This table holds about 100,000 clones, more than 85% found once. The germline V and J ends were trimmed by 6 bases and 4 bases, with 19 bases remaining between them. This CDR3 spans 15 amino acids. Germline loops: CDR1 SGHTA, CDR2 FQGTGA. The gene calls are TRBV7-3 and TRBJ2-7; D may be TRBD1 (6 bases). The sample taken for sequencing was CD4+ T cells sorted from blood. The receptor was isolated from a human donor in good health. In nucleotides, the CDR3 is TGTGCCAGCAGTCAAACAGGGCTAGGGGTTTACGAGCAGTACTTC. Its protein product is CASSQTGLGVYEQYF.